Listed below are T cell receptor beta chains from one sample, sequenced in a study of identical twins. TCRdb fed the 5' RACE reads into MiXCR, producing one record per CDR3 protein. Here the sample spans more than 400,000 distinct CDR3 sequences, about 16% being singletons. A further study also used this sample, focusing on yellow fever vaccine responses in identical twins.

Sequencing was performed on CD4+ T cells sorted from blood. The receptor source for this set is a woman aged 18-29 years in good health. CDR3s include the opening cysteine and the closing phenylalanine or tryptophan. Each record gives: clone size, V gene, J gene, D gene, CDR3 DNA, CDR3 protein. D genes are given only for firm matches. A clone size is listed for some rows: how often the clone was seen (once, few, many), or a class if it is expanded.

>few|TRBV20-1|TRBJ2-5|-
TGCAGTGCTCAAGGATGGGAGACCCAGTACTTC
CSAQGWETQYF
>-|TRBV5-5|TRBJ2-7|TRBD2
TGTGCCAGCAGCTTCGCGGGAGAAGGGAACGAGCAGTACTTC
CASSFAGEGNEQYF
>few|TRBV20-1|TRBJ1-1|-
TGCAGTGCTAGGCCGGGACATATGAACACTGAAGCTTTCTTT
CSARPGHMNTEAFF
>few|TRBV20-1|TRBJ2-2|TRBD2
TGCAGTGCTAGAGTGGTGGGAGGGCCCGTCGGGGAGCTGTTTTTT
CSARVVGGPVGELFF
>few|TRBV2|TRBJ1-2|-
TGTGCCAGCAGTGGCGGCAGGGTCGCTAACTATGGCTACACCTTC
CASSGGRVANYGYTF
>-|TRBV28|TRBJ2-1|-
TGTGCCAGCAGTACTAAAGCGAGAAACTTCTACAATGAGCAGTTCTTC
CASSTKARNFYNEQFF
>few|TRBV12-3/TRBV12-4|TRBJ2-6|-
TGTGCCAGCAGTTTGCGCGGGGCCAACGTCCTGACTTTC
CASSLRGANVLTF
>many|TRBV7-2|TRBJ2-1|-
TGTGCCAGCAGCTTAGGAGACAGGGAGGGAAATGAGCAGTTCTTC
CASSLGDREGNEQFF
>many|TRBV9|TRBJ1-5|TRBD1
TGTGCCAGCAGCAAAGGGACAGACCAGCCCCAGCATTTT
CASSKGTDQPQHF
>-|TRBV20-1|TRBJ2-1|-
TGCAGTGCTCTAAGGTCCTTCATGTTTGATTCCAATGAGCAGTTCTTC
CSALRSFMFDSNEQFF
>-|TRBV28|TRBJ1-3|-
TGTGCCAGCAGTCCAGCGACAGGTTCCAGGAGCTCTGGAAACACCATATATTTT
CASSPATGSRSSGNTIYF
>few|TRBV5-1|TRBJ2-5|TRBD2
TGCGCCAGCAGCACGGGACTAGCGGCGGGGCAAGAGACCCAGTACTTC
CASSTGLAAGQETQYF
>-|TRBV7-3|TRBJ2-1|TRBD1
TGTGCCAGCAGCCCACCGGACAGGGGGCATATTGAGCAGTTCTTC
CASSPPDRGHIEQFF
>-|TRBV4-1|TRBJ2-5|-
TGCGCCAGCAGCCAGTTCTGGGGAGGCGGAGAGACCCAGTACTTC
CASSQFWGGGETQYF
>-|TRBV3-1|TRBJ2-1|-
TGTGCCAGCAGCCAGGTAACCAGGGGACCCTACAATGAGCAGTTCTTC
CASSQVTRGPYNEQFF
>-|TRBV3-1|TRBJ1-6|-
TGTGCCAGCTGCCAAGATACTTGGTACAGGATTAATTCACCCCTCCACTTT
CASCQDTWYRINSPLHF
>many|TRBV5-1|TRBJ1-5|TRBD1
TGCGCCAGCAGCCCCGGGACAGGGATTCAGCCCCAGCATTTT
CASSPGTGIQPQHF
>few|TRBV11-1|TRBJ2-4|TRBD2
TGTGCCAGCAGCTTAGTTGTGGGACTAGCGGGAGCCAAAAACATTCAGTACTTC
CASSLVVGLAGAKNIQYF
>-|TRBV20-1|TRBJ2-1|TRBD2
TGCAGTGCTAGACCGACTGGCGGGAGGTTATACAATGAGCAGTTCTTC
CSARPTGGRLYNEQFF
>-|TRBV5-1|TRBJ1-6|-
TGCGCCAGCAGCAGAGCCCCGATAGGGGGGAATTCACCCCTCCACTTT
CASSRAPIGGNSPLHF
>-|TRBV11-3|TRBJ2-1|-
TGTGCCAGCAGCGAGGGGACACCTACTTGGGGTGAGCAGTTCTTC
CASSEGTPTWGEQFF
>-|TRBV19|TRBJ2-1|-
TGTGCCAGAGGACCGGGACTCCGCTCCTACAATGAGCAGTTCTTC
CARGPGLRSYNEQFF
>-|TRBV5-1|TRBJ1-4|-
TGCGCCAGCAGCCAGGGAGGTGGCATTGGTGGTGAAAAACTGTTTTTT
CASSQGGGIGGEKLFF
>-|TRBV29-1|TRBJ2-1|TRBD2
TGCAGCGACTCTAGCGGGAGCTCCTACAATGAGCAGTTCTTC
CSDSSGSSYNEQFF
>-|TRBV5-1|TRBJ2-3|-
TGCGCCAGCACAGGGAACCGTGCCACAGATACGCAGTATTTT
CASTGNRATDTQYF
>-|TRBV7-7|TRBJ2-5|-
TGTGCCAGCAGCTTACTAGGGACGGACCAAGAGACCCAGTACTTC
CASSLLGTDQETQYF
>many|TRBV12-3/TRBV12-4|TRBJ1-5|-
TGTGCCAGCAGTTTTAAACAGTTGGGGGCCCCCAATCAGCCCCAGCATTTT
CASSFKQLGAPNQPQHF
>many|TRBV7-9|TRBJ1-4|TRBD1
TGTGCCAGCAGCGCGGACAGGAATTTAAAACTGTTTTTT
CASSADRNLKLFF
>-|TRBV6-1|TRBJ2-3|-
TGTGCCAGCAGCCCGAGAGCGTCAGCCAGCACAGATACGCAGTATTTT
CASSPRASASTDTQYF
>-|TRBV28|TRBJ2-3|TRBD2
TGTGCCAGCAGTTTCGGCGGGAGGGACACAGATACGCAGTATTTT
CASSFGGRDTDTQYF
>-|TRBV5-1|TRBJ1-1|TRBD1
TGCGCCAGCAGCTTGGAGGCAGGGGGGAGCACTGAAGCTTTCTTT
CASSLEAGGSTEAFF
>few|TRBV2|TRBJ2-1|TRBD2
TGTGCCAGCGGGGAGACTAGCGGGAGAAATGAGCAGTTCTTC
CASGETSGRNEQFF
>-|TRBV10-3|TRBJ2-7|TRBD2
TGTGCCATCAACACAGGGTTGTCCGGGACTAGCGTATACGAGCAGTACTTC
CAINTGLSGTSVYEQYF
>-|TRBV7-3|TRBJ2-2|TRBD1
TGTGCCAGCAGACAGGGGGCGAGCACCGGGGAGCTGTTTTTT
CASRQGASTGELFF
>many|TRBV29-1|TRBJ2-1|-
TGCAGCGTTGAAGGTCTGACAGTCTCGAGCTCCTACAATGAGCAGTTCTTC
CSVEGLTVSSSYNEQFF
>-|TRBV4-1|TRBJ2-1|-
TGCGCCAGCAGCCAGCCGGGACACGGATACAATGAGCAGTTCTTC
CASSQPGHGYNEQFF
>few|TRBV7-2|TRBJ2-1|TRBD2
TGTGCCAGCAGCTTCCCCGAGCGGGGGGCCTACAATGAGCAGTTCTTC
CASSFPERGAYNEQFF
>-|TRBV28|TRBJ2-5|TRBD2
TGTGCCAGCAGCGAAGCGGGACCCATCGGCCAAGAGACCCAGTACTTC
CASSEAGPIGQETQYF
>-|TRBV20-1|TRBJ2-1|TRBD1
TGCAGTGCAAGACGGACAGGGGCTTTCGATGAGCAGTTCTTC
CSARRTGAFDEQFF
>-|TRBV5-1|TRBJ2-1|TRBD2
TGCGCCAGCAGCTTGGTTTTAGCGGGGTCATACAATGAGCAGTTCTTC
CASSLVLAGSYNEQFF
>-|TRBV12-3/TRBV12-4|TRBJ2-7|-
TGTGCCAGCAGTTTGTGGGTTTCCCACGAGCAGTACTTC
CASSLWVSHEQYF
>-|TRBV5-1|TRBJ2-3|TRBD2
TGCGCCAGCAGCTTGGAGTATGGCGGGGGGGCGGCTAGCACAGATACGCAGTATTTT
CASSLEYGGGAASTDTQYF
>-|TRBV6-2/TRBV6-3|TRBJ2-1|TRBD2
TGTGCCAGCAGTTACCAGGCGGGGGGGACCCATGAGCAGTTCTTC
CASSYQAGGTHEQFF
>once|TRBV4-2|TRBJ2-1|-
TGTGCCAGCAGCCAAGATGGTGGGATTTTCTCCTACAATGAGCAGTTCTTC
CASSQDGGIFSYNEQFF
>few|TRBV4-1|TRBJ2-1|-
TGCGCCAGCAGCCAAGATATGGTAGCCGCAGGCTACAATGAGCAGTTCTTC
CASSQDMVAAGYNEQFF
>many|TRBV20-1|TRBJ1-6|-
TGCAGTGCTTACCGATCTTACGGCTTAACTAATTCACCCCTCCACTTT
CSAYRSYGLTNSPLHF
>few|TRBV9|TRBJ1-2|-
TGTGCCAGCACCGACACGACGGGGGGCCTCTCCTATGGCTACACCTTC
CASTDTTGGLSYGYTF
>few|TRBV14|TRBJ2-1|-
TGTGCCAGCAGCCAAACGTTGGGGGGCTCCTACAATGAGCAGTTCTTC
CASSQTLGGSYNEQFF
>-|TRBV20-1|TRBJ2-3|-
TGCAGTGCTCCAAGAGAGGGTAGCACAGATACGCAGTATTTT
CSAPREGSTDTQYF
>many|TRBV12-3/TRBV12-4|TRBJ2-5|-
TGTGCCAGCAGCCAGGGGTACCAAGAGACCCAGTACTTC
CASSQGYQETQYF
>many|TRBV5-1|TRBJ2-1|-
TGCGCCAGCAGCCCAACCTCGGGGAGCTCCTACAATGAGCAGTTCTTC
CASSPTSGSSYNEQFF
>few|TRBV15|TRBJ2-7|TRBD1
TGTGCCACCAGCAGACCAGGAACTGGACAGGGCGCCTACGAGCAGTACTTC
CATSRPGTGQGAYEQYF
>-|TRBV10-2|TRBJ1-2|-
TGCGCCAGCAGTGGGTTTAGGTCGGCTAACTATGGCTACACCTTC
CASSGFRSANYGYTF
>-|TRBV7-9|TRBJ1-2|-
TGTGCCAGCAGCTTAAAAAGTCCTTTTAACTATGGCTACACCTTC
CASSLKSPFNYGYTF
>-|TRBV19|TRBJ1-1|-
TGTGCCAGTAGGAAGGACACTGAAGCTTTCTTT
CASRKDTEAFF